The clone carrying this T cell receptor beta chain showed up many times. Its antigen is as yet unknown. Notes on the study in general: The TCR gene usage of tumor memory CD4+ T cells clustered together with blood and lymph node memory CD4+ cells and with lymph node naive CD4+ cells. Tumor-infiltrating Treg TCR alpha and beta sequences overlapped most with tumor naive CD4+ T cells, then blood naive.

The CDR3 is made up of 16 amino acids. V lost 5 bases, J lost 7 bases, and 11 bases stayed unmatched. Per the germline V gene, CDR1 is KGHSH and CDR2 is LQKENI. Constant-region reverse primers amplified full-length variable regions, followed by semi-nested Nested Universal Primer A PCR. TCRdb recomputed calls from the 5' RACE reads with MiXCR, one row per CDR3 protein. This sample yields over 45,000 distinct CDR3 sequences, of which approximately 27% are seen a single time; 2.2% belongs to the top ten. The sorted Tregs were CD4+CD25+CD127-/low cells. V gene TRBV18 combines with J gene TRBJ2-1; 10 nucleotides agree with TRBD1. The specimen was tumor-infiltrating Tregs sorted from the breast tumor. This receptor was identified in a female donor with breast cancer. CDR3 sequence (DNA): TGTGCCAGCTCAAGCACCGGGACAGGGGCACTTAATGAGCAGTTCTTC. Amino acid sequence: CASSSTGTGALNEQFF.